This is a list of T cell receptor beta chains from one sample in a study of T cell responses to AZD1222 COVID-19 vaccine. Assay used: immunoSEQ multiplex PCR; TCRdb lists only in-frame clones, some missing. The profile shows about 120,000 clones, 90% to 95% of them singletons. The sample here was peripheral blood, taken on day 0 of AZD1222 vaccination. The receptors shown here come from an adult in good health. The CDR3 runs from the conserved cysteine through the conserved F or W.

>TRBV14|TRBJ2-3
CASSQVSGGALDTQYF
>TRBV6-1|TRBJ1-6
CASSEVSTANSPLHF
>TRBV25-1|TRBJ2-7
CASSESGTGGEQYF
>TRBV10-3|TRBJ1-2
CAISGVGRTMGYTF
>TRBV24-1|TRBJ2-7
CATSPGQGGSYEQYF
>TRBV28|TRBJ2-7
CASSFLAAYEQYF
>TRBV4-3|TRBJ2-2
CASSLIPGGELFF
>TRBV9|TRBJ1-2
CASSLPTEGGGYTF
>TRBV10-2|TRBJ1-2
CASSEPGLANYGYTF
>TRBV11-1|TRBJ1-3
CASSQPPGNTIYF
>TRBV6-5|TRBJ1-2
CASSRTGYGYTF
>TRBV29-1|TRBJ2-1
CSAREGDKGGEQFF
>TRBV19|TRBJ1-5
CASSTTRGMGPQHF
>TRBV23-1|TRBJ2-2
CASSSGILTAGELFF
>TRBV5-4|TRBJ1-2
CASSNWRVSDGYTF
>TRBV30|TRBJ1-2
CAWSEFVGKWAF
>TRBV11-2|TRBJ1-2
CASSLDFGPYGYTF
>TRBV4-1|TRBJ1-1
CASSQGVTGAEAFF
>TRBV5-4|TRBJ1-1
CASSLDYVGEAFF
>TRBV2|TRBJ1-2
CASSEEGVGQPLDGYTF
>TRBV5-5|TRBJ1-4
CASSGGRVATNEKLFF
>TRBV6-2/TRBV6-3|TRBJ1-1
CASSSDREEGTEAFF
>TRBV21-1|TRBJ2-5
CASSSRAQKETQYF
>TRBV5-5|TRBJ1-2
CASSLSHKDGYTF
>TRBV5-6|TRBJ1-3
CASSPGSTFGNTIYF
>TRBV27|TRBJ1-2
CASSVGVNYGYTF
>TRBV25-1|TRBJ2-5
CASGDLESQYF
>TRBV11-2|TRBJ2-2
CASSLDGWETNTGELFF
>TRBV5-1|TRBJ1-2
CASSLPGTGVGGYGYTF
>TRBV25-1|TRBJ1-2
CASSSNRRFYGYTF
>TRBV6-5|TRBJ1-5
CASQQGLNSNQPQHF
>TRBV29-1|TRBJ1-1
CSVSASVAGNTEAFF
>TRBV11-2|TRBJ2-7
CASSPSPGLSYEQYF
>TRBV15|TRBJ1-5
CATSRNTPIGRVGSNQPQHF
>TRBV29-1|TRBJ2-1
CSVDGQGGFSYNEQFF
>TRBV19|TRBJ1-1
CASSLDWGGTEAFF
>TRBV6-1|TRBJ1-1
CASSEYPGAGTEAFF
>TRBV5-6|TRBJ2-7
CASSQGTGTAEQYF
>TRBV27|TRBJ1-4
CASSLVRDAALPGSEKLFF
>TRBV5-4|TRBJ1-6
CASSSGQSYNSPLHF
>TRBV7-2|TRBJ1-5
CASSLSGNQPQHF
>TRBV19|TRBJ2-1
CASSRVGRGLKDYNEQFF
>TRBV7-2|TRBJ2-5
CASSFLPAGGRQETQYF
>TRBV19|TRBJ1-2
CASSIAPGTYGYTF
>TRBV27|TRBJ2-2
CASSPLAGTANTGELFF
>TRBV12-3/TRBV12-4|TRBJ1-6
CASSETRDSPLHF
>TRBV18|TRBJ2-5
CASSPPGTGVWTQYF
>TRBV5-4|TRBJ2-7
CASSLELAGSYEQYF
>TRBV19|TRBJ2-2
CASSIRTWSGGELFF
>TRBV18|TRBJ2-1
CASSPRTMPNEQFF
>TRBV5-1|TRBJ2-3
CASSFRFTDTQYF
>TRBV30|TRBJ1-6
CAWSPGQINSPLHF
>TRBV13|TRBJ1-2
CASSQSRGVGTF
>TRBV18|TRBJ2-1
CASSPRDREQFF